The clone carrying this T cell receptor (beta chain) was counted only a few times. The antigen is not known. The investigators amplified TCR beta CDR3 regions from RNA transcripts. HTBI primers were employed in a first-round RT-PCR of the TCR CDR3. TCRdb re-analysed the multiplex PCR reads in MiXCR, keeping a single row per CDR3 protein. The data contain fewer than 650,000 distinct CDR3 sequences, about 15% of them seen just once; the ten biggest clones take up about 15%. Participants, patients aged 18 to 65, had newly diagnosed hyperthyroidism with a duration under 2 months. The germline V and J ends were trimmed by 2 bases and 4 bases, with 12 bases remaining between them. CDR1 is PRHDT, CDR2 FYEKMQ, per germline (reference sequence). The CDR3 consists of 15 residues. This record belongs to a study of T cells in Graves' hyperthyroidism and ophthalmopathy. The overall study: At initial diagnosis, before any treatment had begun, peripheral blood was obtained.

Study-level points and caveats: By a 13 V-J model, ophthalmopathy was set apart from stable hyperthyroidism.

The receptor was derived from a woman in her thirties or forties with Graves' hyperthyroidism. The rearrangement joins TRBV13 to TRBJ2-1; tentatively, D is TRBD2 (5 bases). Sequenced: blood. CDR3 DNA: TGTGCCAGCAGCTTACGAGAGGGTTTGTACAATGAGCAGTTCTTC. Its translation: CASSLREGLYNEQFF.